The rows below give T cell receptor beta chains drawn from one sample of a study of shared clonotypes between healthy human individuals. Profiling relied on immunoSEQ multiplex PCR, and the TCRdb table lists in-frame clones only, not all of them. The sample shows hundreds of thousands of clones, approximately 80% of them seen only once. Sequencing was performed on PBMCs. The receptors originated from a woman between 40 and 55 years old in good health. Some clones in this sample may be carry-over from other donors' samples. The CDR3 runs from the conserved cysteine through the conserved F or W. D genes are given only for firm matches. A clone size is listed for some rows: how often the clone was seen (once, few, many), or a class if it is expanded.

clone size,J gene,D gene,V gene,CDR3 DNA,CDR3 protein
.,TRBJ1-1,.,TRBV29-1,TGCAGCGTCTCCGGGGCCCCTGGTGGGGCTGAAGCTTTCTTT,CSVSGAPGGAEAFF
.,TRBJ2-1,TRBD1,TRBV29-1,TGCAGCGTTGCACAGGGGACCAATGAGCAGTTCTTC,CSVAQGTNEQFF
.,TRBJ1-1,.,TRBV28,TGTGCCAGCAGTTTTACGTGGGGGAGTAAGGCCATGAACACTGAAGCTTTCTTT,CASSFTWGSKAMNTEAFF
.,TRBJ2-5,TRBD2,TRBV7-2,TGTGCCAGCAGCTTAGGGCTCCTAGCGGGAGGGCATGGGACCCAGTACTTC,CASSLGLLAGGHGTQYF
many,TRBJ2-7,TRBD2,TRBV27,TGTGCCAGCAGTCCCTCCTATAGCGGGGTCGCCTACGAGCAGTACTTC,CASSPSYSGVAYEQYF
.,TRBJ2-7,.,TRBV28,TGTGCCAGCAGTTGGAGTCAGGAGAGCGAGCAGTACTTC,CASSWSQESEQYF
.,TRBJ2-7,.,TRBV4-1,TGCGCCAGCAGCCAATCCGGGACAAGGTCCTACGAGCAGTACTTC,CASSQSGTRSYEQYF
few,TRBJ2-7,.,TRBV11-2,TGTGCCAGCAGCCAAGGGGAGGGGGAATACGCCGAGCAGTACTTC,CASSQGEGEYAEQYF
.,TRBJ2-1,TRBD1,TRBV6-6,TGTGCCAGCAGTTGGGACAGGGAAGGGAATGAGCAGTTCTTC,CASSWDREGNEQFF
.,TRBJ2-7,TRBD2,TRBV4-3,TGCGCCAGCAGCTACAGGACTAGCGGCTCCTACGAGCAGTACTTC,CASSYRTSGSYEQYF
.,TRBJ1-2,.,TRBV7-2,TGTGCCAGCAGCTTAGTCGGAACTCAACAGGGCGCGGGGTATGGCTACACCTTC,CASSLVGTQQGAGYGYTF